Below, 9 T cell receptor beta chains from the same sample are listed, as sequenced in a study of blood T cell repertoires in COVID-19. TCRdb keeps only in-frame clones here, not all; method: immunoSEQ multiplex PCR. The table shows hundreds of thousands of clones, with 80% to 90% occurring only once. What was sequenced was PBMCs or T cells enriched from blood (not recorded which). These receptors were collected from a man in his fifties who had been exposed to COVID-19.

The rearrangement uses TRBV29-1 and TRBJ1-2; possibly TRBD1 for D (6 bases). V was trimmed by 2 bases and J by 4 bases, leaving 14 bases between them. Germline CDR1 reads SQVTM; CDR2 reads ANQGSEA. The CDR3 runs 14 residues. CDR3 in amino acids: CSVELGGRIYGYTF. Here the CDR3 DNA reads TGCAGCGTTGAACTCGGGGGGCGCATCTATGGCTACACCTTC.

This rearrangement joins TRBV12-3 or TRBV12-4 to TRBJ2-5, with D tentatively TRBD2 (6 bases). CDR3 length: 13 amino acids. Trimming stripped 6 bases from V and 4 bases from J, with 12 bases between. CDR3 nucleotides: TGTGCCAGCAGCGGGACTCTAGCAGAGACCCAGTACTTC. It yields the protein CASSGTLAETQYF.

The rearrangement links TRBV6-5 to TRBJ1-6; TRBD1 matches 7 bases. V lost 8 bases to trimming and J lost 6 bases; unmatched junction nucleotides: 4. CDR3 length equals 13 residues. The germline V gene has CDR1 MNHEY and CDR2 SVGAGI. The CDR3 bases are TGTGCCAGCGGGACAGAGCTTAATTCACCCCTCCACTTT. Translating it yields CASGTELNSPLHF.

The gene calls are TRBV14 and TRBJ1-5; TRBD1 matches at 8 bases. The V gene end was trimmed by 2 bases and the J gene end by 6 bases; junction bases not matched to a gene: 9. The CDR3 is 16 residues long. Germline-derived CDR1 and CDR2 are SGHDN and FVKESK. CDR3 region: CASSQRTGLWGQPQHF. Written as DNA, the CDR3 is TGTGCCAGCAGCCAACGGACAGGGTTATGGGGTCAGCCCCAGCATTTT. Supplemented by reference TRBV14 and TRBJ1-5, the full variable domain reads EAGVTQFPSHSVIEKGQTVTLRCDPISGHDNLYWYRRVMGKEIKFLLHFVKESKQDESGMPNNRFLAERTGGTYSTLKVQPAELEDSGVYFCASSQRTGLWGQPQHFGDGTRLSIL.

CDR3 residues: CASSSREGALGTNEKLFF. The CDR3 DNA reads as TGTGCCAGCAGCTCCCGGGAGGGGGCTTTGGGAACTAATGAAAAACTGTTTTTT. The chain recombines TRBV5-4 with TRBJ1-4; 7 nucleotides match TRBD1. Germline CDR1 reads SGHNT; CDR2 reads YYREEE (reference sequence). This CDR3 region has 18 residues. With 3 bases clipped from V and 1 base from J, the junction kept 12 bases outside the gene matches.

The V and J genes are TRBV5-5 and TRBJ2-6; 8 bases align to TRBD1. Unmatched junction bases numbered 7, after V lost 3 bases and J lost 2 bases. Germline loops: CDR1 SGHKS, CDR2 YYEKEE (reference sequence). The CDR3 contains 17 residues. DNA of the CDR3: TGTGCCAGCAGCTACGGACAGGGTAAACCTGGGGCCAACGTCCTGACTTTC. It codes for CASSYGQGKPGANVLTF.

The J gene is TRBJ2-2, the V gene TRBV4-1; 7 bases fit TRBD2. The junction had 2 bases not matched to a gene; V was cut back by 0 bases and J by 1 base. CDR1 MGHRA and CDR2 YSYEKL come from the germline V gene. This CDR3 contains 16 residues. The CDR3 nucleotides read TGCGCCAGCAGCCAAGAGGCGGGGGTGAACACCGGGGAGCTGTTTTTT. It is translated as CASSQEAGVNTGELFF.

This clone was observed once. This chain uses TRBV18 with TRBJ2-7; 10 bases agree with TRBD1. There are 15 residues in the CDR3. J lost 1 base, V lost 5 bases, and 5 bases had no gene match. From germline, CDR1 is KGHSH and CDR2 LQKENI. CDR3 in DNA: TGTGCCAGCTCATCGAGGACAGGGGGTTCCTACGAGCAGTACGTC. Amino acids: CASSSRTGGSYEQYV.

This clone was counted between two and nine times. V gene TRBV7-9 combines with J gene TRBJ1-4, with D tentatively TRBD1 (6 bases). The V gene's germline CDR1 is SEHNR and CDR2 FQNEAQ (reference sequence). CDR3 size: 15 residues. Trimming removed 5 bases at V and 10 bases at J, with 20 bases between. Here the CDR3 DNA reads TGTGCCAGCAGCCCCTCCGACAGGTTCGCCGGAAAACTGTTTTTT. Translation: CASSPSDRFAGKLFF.